Here is one TCR beta chain with its context. Its antigen remains unidentified. The V end lost 8 bases, the J end lost 4 bases, and 5 bases lay between the germline ends. The CDR3 runs 10 residues. Germline V gene lookup returns CDR1 LNHDA and CDR2 SQIVND (reference sequence). Selected positively for CCR7 and CD45RO-negative, naive CD8 cells excluded terminally differentiated effector memory CD45RA+ cells. Each sample came from a Caucasian adult donor living in Nashville, Tennessee. This entry is derived from a study of shared clonotypes between healthy human individuals. Study information: Participating donors consisted of a couple of women and a few men aged 18 to 49.

Repertoires were generated with immunoSEQ multiplex PCR, while TCRdb's copy carries only in-frame clones and drops some. The sample has about 680,000 clones; about 91% are singletons. Study results and limitations: Generation of non-shared clonotypes was less probable than generation of clonotypes shared by all four donors. In general, naive subsets displayed greater estimated richness than memory subsets did.

The clonotype originates from a man aged 25 to 40 in good health. Sequencing input: naive CD8+ T cells sorted from blood. The chain uses TRBV19 and TRBJ1-1; D is unresolved. The CDR3 sequence: CASLGTEAFF. CDR3 DNA sequence: TGTGCCAGTTTGGGCACTGAAGCTTTCTTT.